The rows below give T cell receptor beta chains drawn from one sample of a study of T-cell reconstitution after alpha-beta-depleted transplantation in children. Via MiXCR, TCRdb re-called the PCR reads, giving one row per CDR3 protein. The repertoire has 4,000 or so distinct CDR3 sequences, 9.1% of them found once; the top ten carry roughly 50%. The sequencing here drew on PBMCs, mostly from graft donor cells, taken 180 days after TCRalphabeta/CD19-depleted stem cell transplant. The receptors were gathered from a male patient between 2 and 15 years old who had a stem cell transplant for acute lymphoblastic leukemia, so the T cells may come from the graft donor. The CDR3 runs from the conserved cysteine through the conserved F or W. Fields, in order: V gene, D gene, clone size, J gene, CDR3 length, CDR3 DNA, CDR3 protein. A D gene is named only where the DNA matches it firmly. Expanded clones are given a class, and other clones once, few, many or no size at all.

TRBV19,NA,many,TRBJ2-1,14,TGTGCCAGTAATGAAGGCGGGATTTTATATGAGCAGTTCTTC,CASNEGGILYEQFF
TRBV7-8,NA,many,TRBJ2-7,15,TGTGCCAGCAGCTCCCGGGCCCAGCTCACGAACGAGCAGTACTTC,CASSSRAQLTNEQYF
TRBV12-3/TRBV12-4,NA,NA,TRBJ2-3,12,TGTGCCAGCAGCCCGGGGGTCTTAACGCAGTATTTT,CASSPGVLTQYF
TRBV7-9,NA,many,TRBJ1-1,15,TGTGCCAGCAGCTTAGCCAGAGAAGTGAACACTGAAGCTTTCTTT,CASSLAREVNTEAFF
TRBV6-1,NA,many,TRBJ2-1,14,TGTGCCAGCAGTGAATCCGGAGACTACAATGAGCAGTTCTTC,CASSESGDYNEQFF
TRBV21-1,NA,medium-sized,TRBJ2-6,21,TGTGCCAGCAGCAAAACGTCTGGGGGACTAGCGGGAGGGGTGGGGGCCAACGTCCTGACTTTC,CASSKTSGGLAGGVGANVLTF
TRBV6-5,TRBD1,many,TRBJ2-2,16,TGTGCCAGCAGTTACTCGAACAGGGGGAACACCGGGGAGCTGTTTTTT,CASSYSNRGNTGELFF
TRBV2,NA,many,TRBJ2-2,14,TGTGCCAGCAAACTTACCGAGGGCACCGGGGAGCTGTTTTTT,CASKLTEGTGELFF
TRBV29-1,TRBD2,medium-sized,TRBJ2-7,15,TGCAGCGTTGTTCGGACTAGCGGGAGGGCCTACGAGCAGTACTTC,CSVVRTSGRAYEQYF
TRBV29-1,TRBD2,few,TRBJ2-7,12,TGCAGCGTTGTTGCGGGAGGGTACGAGCAGTACTTC,CSVVAGGYEQYF
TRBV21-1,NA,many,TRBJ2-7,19,TGTGCCAGCAACCCTAAGGGGACTAGCGGGAGGGCCGGCTCCTACGAGCAGTACTTC,CASNPKGTSGRAGSYEQYF
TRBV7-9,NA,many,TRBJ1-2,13,TGTGCCAGCAGCTTTAAACAGTTCTATGGCTACACCTTC,CASSFKQFYGYTF
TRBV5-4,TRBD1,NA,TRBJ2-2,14,TGTGCCATGGGCCCAGGGGGCGCCGCCGGGGAGCTGCTTTTT,CAMGPGGAAGELLF
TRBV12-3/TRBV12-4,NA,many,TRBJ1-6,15,TGTGCCAGCAGTTTTGAGGGGTACTATAATTCACCCCTCCACTTT,CASSFEGYYNSPLHF
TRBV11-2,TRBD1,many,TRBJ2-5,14,TGTGCCAGCAGCTTAGTTCAGGGGGTAGAGACCCAGTACTTC,CASSLVQGVETQYF
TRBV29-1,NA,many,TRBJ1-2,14,TGCAGCGTTAGCACGGAAACTCCTGCCTATGGCTACACCTTC,CSVSTETPAYGYTF
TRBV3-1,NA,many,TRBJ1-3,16,TGTGCCAGCAGCCAAGTGCCCATCCTCGCTGGAAACACCATATATTTT,CASSQVPILAGNTIYF
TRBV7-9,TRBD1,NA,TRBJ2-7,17,TGTGCCAGCAGCGCTGTGCTCGGGACAGGGTCTCCCCACGAGCAGTACTTC,CASSAVLGTGSPHEQYF
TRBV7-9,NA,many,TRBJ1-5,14,TGTGCCAGCAGCTTATCAGGAGACAATCAGCCCCAGCATTTT,CASSLSGDNQPQHF
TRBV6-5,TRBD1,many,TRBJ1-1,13,TGTGCCTCGCTACAGGGGCTGAACACTGAAGCTTTCTTT,CASLQGLNTEAFF
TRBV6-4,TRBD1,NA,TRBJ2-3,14,TGTGCCAGCAGCGCGACAGGGGGCTCAGATACGCAGTATTTT,CASSATGGSDTQYF
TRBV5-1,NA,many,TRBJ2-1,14,TGCGCCAGCAGCTCGGTTAGCTCCTACAATGAGCAGTTCTTC,CASSSVSSYNEQFF
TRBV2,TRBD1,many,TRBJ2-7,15,TGTGCCAGCAGTGACGGCCGACAGGGGGTCGGCGAGCAGTACTTC,CASSDGRQGVGEQYF
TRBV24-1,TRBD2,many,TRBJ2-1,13,TGTGCCACCACTGAGGCGGGAGGAGATGAGCAGTTCTTC,CATTEAGGDEQFF
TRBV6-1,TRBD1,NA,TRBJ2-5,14,TGTGCCAGCAGTCCTTGGACAGGGGTGAAGACCCAGTACTTC,CASSPWTGVKTQYF
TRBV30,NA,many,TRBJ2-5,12,TGTGCCTGGAGCCTGGCTCGTGAGACCCAGTACTTC,CAWSLARETQYF
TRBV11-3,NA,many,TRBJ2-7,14,TGTGCCAGCAGCTTAGAAGAGGCTGAATACGAGCAGTACTTC,CASSLEEAEYEQYF
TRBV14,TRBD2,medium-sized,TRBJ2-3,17,TGTGCCAGCAGCCAAGATAGGGTAGGCGGGAGAAAAGATACGCAGTATTTT,CASSQDRVGGRKDTQYF